This T cell receptor (beta chain) was captured in a study of OX40 agonist ivuxolimab in advanced cancers. For the study in its entirety: The costimulatory receptor OX40 (CD134) was targeted by ivuxolimab, a fully human IgG2 agonistic monoclonal antibody. Patients were allowed to have had prior anti-PD-1, anti-PD-L1 or anti-CTLA-4 therapy, and around two fifths of the dose-escalation patients had been treated with checkpoint inhibitors. The paper reports the monotherapy dose-escalation portion (N of about 47 patients) of the phase I ivuxolimab trial. In the dose-escalation cohort, around four fifths of patients were male, and the mean age was roughly 60 years with a range of roughly 23 to 79. Three dose-escalation patients achieved partial responses, one with hepatocellular carcinoma and two with cutaneous melanoma. Of the approximately 54 patients in dose escalation, some 20 had hepatocellular carcinoma, approximately 15 had melanoma, 9 had renal cell carcinoma and 9 had head and neck cancer. Peripheral TCRbeta sequencing was intended to test whether TCR sequence diversity was altered and clonal T-cell expansion was caused by ivuxolimab. Intravenous ivuxolimab was administered to patients every 2 weeks at six dose levels: 0.01, 0.1, 0.3, 1.5, 3 and 10 mg/kg. What the research found in general, with its limitations: After ivuxolimab, more expanded clones were found on average in CD8+ T cells than in CD4+ T cells. The antigen specificity of the clonally expanded peripheral T cells was not determined. Low levels of normalized T-cell clonal expansion were also seen in some patients who did not respond. Clonal expansion of both CD4+ and CD8+ blood T cells was observed from baseline to week 6 at doses 0.1 to 3.0 mg/kg. Partial responders in the 0.1-3.0 mg/kg groups had among the lowest normalized peripheral clonal expansion, especially among CD8+ T cells.

V is shortened by 0 bases, J by 8 bases, and the region joining them spans 12 bases. CDR1 SGHRS and CDR2 YFSETQ are derived from the germline V gene. Spanning cysteine to phenylalanine, the CDR3 consists of 14 amino acids. Solely the CDR3 DNA is kept, with 42 bases framed from the first base. As for this clone: No cognate antigen has been identified for it. Per-nucleotide qualities are absent, and no much larger clonotype sits a single base away.

Genomic DNA was isolated from the sorted cells so that the TCRbeta CDR3 region could be sequenced. The immunoSEQ Assay was used for sequencing of TCRbeta CDR3 regions. TCRdb carries this immuneACCESS record with in-frame sequences only. Its versions omit some clonotypes, under half of them owing to an unresolved V gene in the studies checked, with the rest unexplained. The sample table lists about 16,000 clones, more than 80% of them with a count of one. Roughly 28% of the sample rests with the top ten. Patients with a history of autoimmune disease or receiving systemic immunosuppression were excluded from the trial. In every dose cohort, peripheral blood was drawn for TCR sequencing at baseline, cycle 4 day 1, and cycle 7 day 1. The samples were drawn from a first-in-human, open-label, multicenter phase I dose-escalation trial of ivuxolimab. Adults with locally advanced or metastatic melanoma, renal cell carcinoma, hepatocellular carcinoma or head and neck squamous cell carcinoma were enrolled in the trial. Before TCR sequencing, CD4+ and CD8+ T cells were separately sorted from peripheral blood.

This sequence uses TRBV5-1 and TRBJ2-1, with TRBD2 tentatively as D gene (6 bases match). Specimen: CD4+ or CD8+ T cells sorted from blood, collected in a trial of the OX40 agonist ivuxolimab. The clonotype was recovered from an adult with an advanced solid tumor such as melanoma, head and neck, liver or kidney cancer. The CDR3 in this case is CASSLVLATYEQFF. The nucleotide sequence reads as follows: TGCGCCAGCAGCTTGGTTCTAGCGACCTATGAGCAGTTCTTC.